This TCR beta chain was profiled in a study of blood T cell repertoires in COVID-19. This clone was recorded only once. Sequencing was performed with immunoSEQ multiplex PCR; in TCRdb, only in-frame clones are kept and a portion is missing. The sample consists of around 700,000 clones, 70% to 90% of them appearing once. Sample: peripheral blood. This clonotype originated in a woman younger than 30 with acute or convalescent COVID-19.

The chain's CDR3 is CASRTSGDTDTQYF. The CDR3 bases are TGCGCCAGCAGGACTAGCGGGGACACAGATACGCAGTATTTT. V and J are TRBV5-1 and TRBJ2-3; 11 bases are a match to TRBD2. With 5 bases clipped from V and 2 bases from J, the junction kept 1 base outside the gene matches. Germline V CDR1 and CDR2: SGHRS, YFSETQ. The CDR3 consists of 14 residues.